Below, 17 T cell receptor beta chains from the same sample are listed, as sequenced in a study of shared clonotypes between healthy human individuals. The table came from immunoSEQ multiplex PCR; TCRdb's copy has only in-frame clones and leaves some out. This table has over a million clones, approximately 80% appearing once. Sequencing was done on a sample of memory CD4+ T cells from PBMCs. Sample subset: CD45RA-negative fraction. The receptors were gathered from a man between 18 and 35 years old in good health. Some clones in this sample may be carry-over from other donors' samples.

The chain uses TRBV4-1 and TRBJ2-2; a weak D match, TRBD2 (6 bases). The CDR3 loop spans 16 amino acids. V lost 0 bases, J lost 1 base, and 9 bases lay in between. Germline CDR1 MGHRA, CDR2 YSYEKL. In nucleotides, the CDR3 is TGCGCCAGCAGCCAAGATCGTAGCGGGAACACCGGGGAGCTGTTTTTT. This codes for CASSQDRSGNTGELFF.

V and J are TRBV9 and TRBJ1-2; tentatively, D is TRBD1 (5 bases). Trimming removed 1 base from V and 8 bases from J, with 21 bases in between. Per germline, CDR1 SGDLS and CDR2 YYNGEE. The CDR3 is made up of 16 amino acids. CDR3 loop: CASSVMGSGRRRGYTF. The CDR3, as DNA: TGTGCCAGCAGCGTAATGGGGTCAGGGCGGCGCCGAGGCTACACCTTC.

Comments on this clone: Since a much larger clone is just one base distant, this may be a read error. The same CDR3 arises from other DNA sequences in this sample as well. This chain joins TRBV19 and TRBJ1-1, with D possibly TRBD1 on 6 matching bases. The CDR3 length is 14 residues. The V end was cut by 3 bases, the J end by 1 base, with 9 bases between. Germline V lookup: CDR1 LNHDA, CDR2 SQIVND (reference sequence). CDR3 loop: CASSIGQKNTEAFF. CDR3 bases: TGTGCCAGTAGTATTGGACAGAAGAACACTGAAGCTTTCTTT.

The chain links TRBV7-2 to TRBJ2-1; D gene uncertain. V lost 2 bases and J lost 9, with 5 bases in between. The CDR3 has 11 residues. Germline V CDR1 and CDR2: SGHTA, FQGNSA. The CDR3 reads CASSLPAEQFF. The CDR3 nucleotides read TGTGCCAGCAGCTTACCTGCTGAGCAGTTCTTC.

CDR3 DNA sequence: TGTGCCACCTCTACACCCTATACAGATACGCAGTATTTT. Translating gives CATSTPYTDTQYF. This chain links TRBV5-4 with TRBJ2-3; no definite D call. V lost 9 bases to trimming and J lost 3 bases, with 14 bases between them. CDR1 is SGHNT, CDR2 YYREEE, per germline (reference sequence). The CDR3 is 13 amino acids.

This chain links TRBV4-2 with TRBJ1-1; no reliable D call. Germline CDR1 reads LGHNA; CDR2 reads YNFKEQ. V lost 0 bases and J lost 4, with 9 bases in between. CDR3 length: 14 residues. CDR3 in DNA: TGTGCCAGCAGCCAAGATGACGGACTCACTGAAGCTTTCTTT. Translating gives CASSQDDGLTEAFF.

The V gene is TRBV6-6, the J gene TRBJ1-2, with D possibly matching TRBD1 (6 bases). V was clipped by 0 bases and J by 4 bases, with 15 bases between them. The CDR3 length is 16 residues. CDR1 is MNHNY, CDR2 SVGAGI, per germline (reference sequence). The CDR3 bases are TGTGCCAGCAGTTACTCCGTGACAGGAGTTGGCTATGGCTACACCTTC. This encodes CASSYSVTGVGYGYTF.

This clone was counted many times. The sample has other DNA sequences that encode this CDR3 too. The genes are TRBV9 and TRBJ2-5; TRBD1 might be the D (6 bases). This CDR3 has 13 residues. V lost 5 bases to trimming and J lost 1 base, with 9 bases between them. CDR1 SGDLS and CDR2 YYNGEE come from the germline V gene. CDR3 region: CASSTGIQETQYF. CDR3 nucleotide sequence: TGTGCCAGCAGTACAGGGATCCAAGAGACCCAGTACTTC.

The V call is TRBV9, the J call TRBJ1-5; TRBD1 is a possible D gene (5 bases). The CDR3 is 15 amino acids. The V gene lost 1 base and the J gene lost 6 bases, with 14 bases spanning the gap. Germline V gene lookup returns CDR1 SGDLS and CDR2 YYNGEE. The CDR3 protein is CASSVSGGAAQPQHF. In DNA form, the CDR3 reads TGTGCCAGCAGCGTATCGGGGGGAGCGGCTCAGCCCCAGCATTTT. Using reference TRBV9 and TRBJ1-5 for the parts outside the CDR3, the full variable domain is DSGVTQTPKHLITATGQRVTLRCSPRSGDLSVYWYQQSLDQGLQFLIQYYNGEERAKGNILERFSAQQFPDLHSELNLSSLELGDSALYFCASSVSGGAAQPQHFGDGTRLSIL.

This clone has a handful of counts. This rearrangement joins TRBV6-1 to TRBJ2-2; the D call may be TRBD1 or TRBD2 (7 bases each). Germline V lookup: CDR1 MNHNS, CDR2 SASEGT. Trimming shortened V by 8 bases and J by 6 bases, and 16 bases separated the two germline ends. The CDR3 contains 14 residues. This CDR3 is CASDQGGAAGELFF. The CDR3 nucleotides are TGTGCCAGCGACCAGGGGGGGGCAGCCGGGGAGCTGTTTTTT.

This clone occurred a few times. The V call is TRBV7-9, the J call TRBJ1-5, with 8 bases that match TRBD1. Per germline, CDR1 SEHNR and CDR2 FQNEAQ (reference sequence). Trimming cost V 5 bases and J 7 bases; bases outside gene matches: 7. The CDR3 is 14 residues long. This CDR3 is CASSAGQGEQPQHF. Written as DNA, the CDR3 is TGTGCCAGCAGCGCTGGACAGGGAGAACAGCCCCAGCATTTT.

The chain couples TRBV2 to TRBJ1-4, with D possibly matching TRBD1 (5 bases). The CDR3 covers 14 residues. V was pared by 10 bases and J by 6 bases, with 18 bases between. Germline V gives CDR1 SNHLY, CDR2 FYNNEI. The CDR3 DNA reads TGTGCCACCGCTGAGAGCAGGGCACATGAAAAACTGTTTTTT. Encoded protein: CATAESRAHEKLFF.

The chain uses TRBV7-9 and TRBJ1-4; D not resolved. V lost 0 bases and J lost 8, with 10 bases in between. CDR1 is SEHNR, CDR2 FQNEAQ, per germline (reference sequence). This CDR3 has 14 amino acids. Here the CDR3 DNA reads TGTGCCAGCAGCTTAGCCTCCGGAGCGGAAAAACTGTTTTTT. This translates into CASSLASGAEKLFF.

The chain links TRBV2 to TRBJ2-7; 10 nucleotides match TRBD1. Germline V lookup: CDR1 SNHLY, CDR2 FYNNEI. This CDR3 spans 16 amino acids. V gave up 3 bases and J gave up 5 bases; unmatched junction bases: 10. The CDR3 is CASSDPGQGGYHEQYF. For the CDR3, the DNA is TGTGCCAGCAGTGACCCCGGACAGGGGGGGTACCACGAGCAGTACTTC. The full variable domain, completed using reference TRBV2 and TRBJ2-7, is EPEVTQTPSHQVTQMGQEVILRCVPISNHLYFYWYRQILGQKVEFLVSFYNNEISEKSEIFDDQFSVERPDGSNFTLKIRSTKLEDSAMYFCASSDPGQGGYHEQYFGPGTRLTVT.

The V and J genes are TRBV29-1 and TRBJ2-7, with 7 bases fitting TRBD1. The CDR3 contains 13 residues. Germline CDR1 reads SQVTM; CDR2 reads ANQGSEA. With 4 bases clipped from V and 3 bases from J, the junction kept 6 bases outside the gene matches. CDR3 residues: CSVADRLLYEQYF. CDR3 in DNA: TGCAGCGTTGCGGACAGGCTCCTCTACGAGCAGTACTTC.

This chain uses TRBV27 with TRBJ2-1; D is perhaps TRBD1 or TRBD2 (5 bases each). With 5 bases removed from V and 3 bases from J, the gap between germline ends came to 17 bases. Looked up from germline, CDR1 is MNHEY and CDR2 is SMNVEV (reference sequence). This CDR3 region has 16 residues. In DNA, the CDR3 is TGTGCCAGCAGTGCGCCCCGGGACGGGTACTACAATGAGCAGTTCTTC. Residues: CASSAPRDGYYNEQFF.

This clone occurred a few times. The genes are TRBV6-4 and TRBJ2-1, with D possibly called TRBD1 or TRBD2 (7 bases each). The germline V and J ends were trimmed by 5 bases and 8 bases, with 19 bases remaining between them. The germline CDR1 and CDR2 sequences are MRHNA and SNTAGT. The length of the CDR3 is 15 residues. The CDR3: CASSRDYPGGDEQFF. The DNA of the CDR3 is TGTGCCAGCAGTCGGGACTACCCAGGGGGAGATGAGCAGTTCTTC.